The present T cell receptor beta chain was sequenced within a study of cytomegalovirus exposure and HLA in healthy donors. The germline V gene encodes CDR1 GTSNPN and CDR2 SVGIG (reference sequence). Trimming at V came to 2 bases and at J to 5 bases, leaving 5 bases not matched to a gene. The CDR3 has 15 amino acids. PCR involved 60 Vbeta and 13 Jbeta primers. Generated by immunoSEQ multiplex PCR, the TCRdb table keeps only in-frame clones and is missing some. This table has about 180,000 clones, 85% appearing once. Notes on this clone: The antigen remains unidentified.

There were likely unrecorded immune exposures, though donors were nominally healthy when sampled. General study findings and limits: TCR beta V segments were, for the most part, productive about 90% or about 30% of the time in an earlier analysis.

The V and J genes are TRBV30 and TRBJ1-6; TRBD1 agrees at 8 bases. The receptor comes from a boy younger than 10 in good health and CMV-seronegative. The source material was PBMCs. The CDR3 is CAWSPGQGDNSPLHF. The CDR3 DNA reads as TGTGCCTGGAGTCCCGGACAGGGAGATAATTCACCCCTCCACTTT.